The sequence of this T cell receptor (beta chain) was determined in a study of T cell responses to AZD1222 COVID-19 vaccine. Study at large: Timing groups of about 4 and about 12 weeks for second doses were pooled.

Clones were read by immunoSEQ multiplex PCR, and TCRdb kept only the in-frame ones, dropping some. This table has around 130,000 clones, roughly 85% appearing once. Trimming pared 4 bases from V and 0 bases from J, leaving 10 bases between. CDR3 size: 14 residues. Germline V gene sequence: CDR1 SGHNT, CDR2 YYREEE (reference sequence). This clone turned up a few times. Its antigen is still unknown. Findings of the study overall: Donors, mostly white British, included more females; clonal diversity was possibly underestimated. Without day 14 samples, only post-peak T cell repertoires were studied.

The material sequenced was peripheral blood, taken on day 0 of AZD1222 vaccination. This chain connects TRBV5-4 to TRBJ1-1; D remains ambiguous. The TCR originated in an adult in good health. CDR3 amino acids: CASSGLTLNTEAFF. The CDR3 bases are TGTGCCAGCAGCGGGTTGACCCTGAACACTGAAGCTTTCTTT.